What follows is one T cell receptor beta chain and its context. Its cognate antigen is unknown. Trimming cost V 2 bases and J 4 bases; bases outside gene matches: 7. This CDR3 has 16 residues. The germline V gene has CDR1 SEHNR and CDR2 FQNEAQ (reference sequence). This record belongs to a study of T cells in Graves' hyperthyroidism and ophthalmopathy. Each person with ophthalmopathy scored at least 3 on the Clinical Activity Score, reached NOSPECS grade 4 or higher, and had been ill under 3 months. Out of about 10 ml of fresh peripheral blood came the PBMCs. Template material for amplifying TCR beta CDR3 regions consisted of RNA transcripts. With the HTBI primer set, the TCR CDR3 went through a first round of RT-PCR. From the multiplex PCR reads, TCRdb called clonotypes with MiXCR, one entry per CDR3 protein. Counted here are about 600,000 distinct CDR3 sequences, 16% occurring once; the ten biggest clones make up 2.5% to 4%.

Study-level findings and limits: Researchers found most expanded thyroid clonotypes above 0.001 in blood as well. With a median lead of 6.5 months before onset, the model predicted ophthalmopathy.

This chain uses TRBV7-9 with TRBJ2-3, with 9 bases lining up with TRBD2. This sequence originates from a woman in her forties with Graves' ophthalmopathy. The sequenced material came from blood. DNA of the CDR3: TGTGCCAGCAGCTTACAGGCTAGCGGGGTCCCAGATACGCAGTATTTT. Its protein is CASSLQASGVPDTQYF.